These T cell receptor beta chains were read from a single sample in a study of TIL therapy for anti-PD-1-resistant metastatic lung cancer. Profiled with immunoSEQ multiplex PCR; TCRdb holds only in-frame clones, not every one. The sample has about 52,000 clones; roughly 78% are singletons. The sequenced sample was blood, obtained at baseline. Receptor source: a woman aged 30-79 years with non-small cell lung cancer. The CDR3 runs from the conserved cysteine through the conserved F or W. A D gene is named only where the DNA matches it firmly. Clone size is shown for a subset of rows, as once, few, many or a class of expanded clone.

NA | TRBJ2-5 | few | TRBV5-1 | TGCGCCAGCAGCTTGGTGCGGGCAGAGCAAGAGACCCAGTACTTC | CASSLVRAEQETQYF
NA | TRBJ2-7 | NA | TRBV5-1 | TGCGCCAGCAGCTCGATTCCGGGACGGGGGTCCTACGAGCAGTACTTC | CASSSIPGRGSYEQYF
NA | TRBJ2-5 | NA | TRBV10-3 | TGTGCCATCAGTGCCACGGCGGTGGGCGGAGAGACCCAGTACTTC | CAISATAVGGETQYF
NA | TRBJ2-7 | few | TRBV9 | TGTGCCAGCAGCGTAGCCCCAGAGGGCTACGAGCAGTACTTC | CASSVAPEGYEQYF
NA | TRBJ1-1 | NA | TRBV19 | TGTGCCAGTAGTATTGGGGGGCACACTGAAGCTTTCTTT | CASSIGGHTEAFF
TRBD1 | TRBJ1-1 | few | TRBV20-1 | TGCGGGGGACAGATGAACACTGAAGCTTTCTTT | CGGQMNTEAFF
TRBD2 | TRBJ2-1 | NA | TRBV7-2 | TGTGCCAGCAGCAGTAGCGGGGGGAATGAGCAGTTCTTC | CASSSSGGNEQFF
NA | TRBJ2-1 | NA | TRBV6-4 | TGTGCCAGCAGTGCCGTGTTCTTC | CASSAVFF
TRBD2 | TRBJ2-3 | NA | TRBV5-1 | TGCGCCAGCAGCGCTACTAGCGGGAGTGAAGCTACGCAGTATTTT | CASSATSGSEATQYF
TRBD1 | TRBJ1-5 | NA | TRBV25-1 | TGTGCCAGCAGTGAAGGGACAGGGGGCATGGGGCCCCAGCATTTT | CASSEGTGGMGPQHF
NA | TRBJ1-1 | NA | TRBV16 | TGTGCCAGCAGTCTGGGACTGGTTACCTCTGAAGCTTTCTTT | CASSLGLVTSEAFF
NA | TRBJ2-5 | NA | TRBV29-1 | TGCAGCGTTGAATTCGGGCCTCGGGAGACCCAGTACTTC | CSVEFGPRETQYF
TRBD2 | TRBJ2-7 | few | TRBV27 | TGTGCCAGCAGTTGGGAGCGGGAGAGCAACGAGCAGTACTTC | CASSWERESNEQYF
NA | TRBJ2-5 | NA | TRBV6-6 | TGTGCCAGCACTACAAGAGAGACCCAGTACTTC | CASTTRETQYF
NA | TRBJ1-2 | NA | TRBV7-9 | TGTGCCAGCAGCACTGCTAGGGGCTATGGCTACACCTTC | CASSTARGYGYTF
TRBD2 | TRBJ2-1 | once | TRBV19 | TGTGCCAGTAGTATTCAGGGACTAGGCCCATACAATGAGCAGTTCTTC | CASSIQGLGPYNEQFF
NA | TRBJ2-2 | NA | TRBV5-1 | TGCGCCAGCAGCTTGGGGACAATTAACACCGGGGAGCTGTTTTTT | CASSLGTINTGELFF
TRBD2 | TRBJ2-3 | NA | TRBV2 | TGTGCCAGCAGCGCGGGGCTAGCGGACCCAGATACGCAGTATTTT | CASSAGLADPDTQYF
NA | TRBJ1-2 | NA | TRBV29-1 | TGCAGCGTTGAAACTAACTATGGCTACACCTTC | CSVETNYGYTF
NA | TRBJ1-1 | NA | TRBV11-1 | TGTGCCAGCGTACAGACGGCGAACACTGAAGCTTTCTTT | CASVQTANTEAFF
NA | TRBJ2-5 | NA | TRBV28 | TGTGCCAGCAGCCCATACAGGGACGGGGAGACCCAGTACTTC | CASSPYRDGETQYF
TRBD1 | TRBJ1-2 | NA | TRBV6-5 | TGTGCCAGCAGTTACACACGCAGGGGGCCAGGGGGCTACACCTTC | CASSYTRRGPGGYTF
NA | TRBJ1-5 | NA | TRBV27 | TGTGCCAGCAGTTTATTTCCTGCTCGGCGCGGGGTGAGCAATCAGCCCCAGCATTTT | CASSLFPARRGVSNQPQHF
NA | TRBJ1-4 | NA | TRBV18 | TGTGCCAGCTCACCAATGGGTCAGGGCTGGGGAACTAATGAAAAACTGTTTTTT | CASSPMGQGWGTNEKLFF
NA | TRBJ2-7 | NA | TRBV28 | TGTGCCAGCAGTCCCGAGGGGTGGGAGCAGTACTTC | CASSPEGWEQYF